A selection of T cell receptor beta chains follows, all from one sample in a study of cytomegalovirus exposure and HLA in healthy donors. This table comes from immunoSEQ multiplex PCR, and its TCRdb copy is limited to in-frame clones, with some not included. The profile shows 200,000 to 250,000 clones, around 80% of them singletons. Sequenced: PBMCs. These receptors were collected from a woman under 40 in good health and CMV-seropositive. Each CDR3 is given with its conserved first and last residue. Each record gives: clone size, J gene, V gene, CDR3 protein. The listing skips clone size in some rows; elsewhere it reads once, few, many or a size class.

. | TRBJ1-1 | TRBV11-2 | CASSLEGRYTEAFF
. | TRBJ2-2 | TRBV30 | CAWRGEGRDTGELFF
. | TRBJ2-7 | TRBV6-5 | CASSYYPWTVHYEQYF
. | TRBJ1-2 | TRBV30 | CAWDSYGYTF
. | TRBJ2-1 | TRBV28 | CASSRLPSGRAKSEQFF
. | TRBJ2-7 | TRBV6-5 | CASRGHTGYEQYF
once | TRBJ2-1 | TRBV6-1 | CASSVLAGALNSEQFF
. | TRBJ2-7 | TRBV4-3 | CASSQERQGGREQYF
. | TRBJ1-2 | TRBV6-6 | CASSPGTVAYGYTF
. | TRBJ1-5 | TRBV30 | CAWSGQARYQPQHF
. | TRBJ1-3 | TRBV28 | CASSLRDSAALSGNTIYF
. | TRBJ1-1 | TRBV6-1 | CASLWGPVAFF
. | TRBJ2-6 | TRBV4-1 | CASSLIRGSGANVLTF
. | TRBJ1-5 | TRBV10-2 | CASSEQGANQPQHF
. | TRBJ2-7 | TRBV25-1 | CASSDGRIYEQYF
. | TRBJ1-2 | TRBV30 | CAWSTQGANGYTF
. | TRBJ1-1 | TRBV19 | CASSTQGMNTEAFF
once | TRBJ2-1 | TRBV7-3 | CASSLEGGDHNEQFF
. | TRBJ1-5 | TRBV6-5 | CASSPTVYSNQPQHF
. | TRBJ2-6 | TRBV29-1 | CSAGGVISYSGANVLTF
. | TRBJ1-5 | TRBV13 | CASEGDRGGNQPQHF
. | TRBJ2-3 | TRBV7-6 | CASSLATGGMKVGDTQYF
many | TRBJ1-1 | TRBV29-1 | CSVEGTGAYTEAFF
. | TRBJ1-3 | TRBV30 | CAWGSPGEIYSGNTIYF
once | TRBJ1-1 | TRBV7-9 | CASSVPYTEAFF
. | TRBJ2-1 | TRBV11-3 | CASSPRTSGRAYNEQFF
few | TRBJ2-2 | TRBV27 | CASSLGSLKGGDTGELFF
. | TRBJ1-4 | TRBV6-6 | CASSPRVSKLFF
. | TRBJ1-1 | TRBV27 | CASSLKGVRGTEAFF
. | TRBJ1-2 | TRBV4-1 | CASSHQETTNYGYTF
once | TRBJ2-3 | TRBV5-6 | CASSYPDSLTDTQYF
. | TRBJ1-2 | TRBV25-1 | CASSERDRGYTF
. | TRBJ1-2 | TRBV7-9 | CASSFPQSTGGGYGYTF
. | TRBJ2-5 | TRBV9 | CASSPRTGWETQYF
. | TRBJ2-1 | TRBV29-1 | CSVLYNEQFF
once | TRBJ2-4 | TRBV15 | CATSRVGGRANIQYF
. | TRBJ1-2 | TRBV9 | CASSRNLPGQGNYGYTF
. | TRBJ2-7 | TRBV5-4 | CASSLELATYEQYF
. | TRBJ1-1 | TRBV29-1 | CSVGSGGSNTEAFF
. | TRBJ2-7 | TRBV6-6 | CASSSPGDPREQYF
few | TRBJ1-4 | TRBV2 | CASSPDRVTNEKLFF
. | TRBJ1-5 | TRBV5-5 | CASSFSVRGGQPQHF
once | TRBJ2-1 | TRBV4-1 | CASSQGDFSSYNEQFF
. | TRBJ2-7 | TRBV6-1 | CASSQTGASSYEQYF
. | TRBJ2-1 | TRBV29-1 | CSATGLDNYNEQFF